The 32 T cell receptor beta chains in this list originate from one sample, sequenced in a study of CD8+ T cells in alopecia areata. The sequencing template was cDNA reverse transcribed from extracted RNA. The repertoire was sequenced with immunoSEQ multiplex PCR; TCRdb's copy has only in-frame clones and lacks some. The table has around 140,000 clones, about 89% seen once. The sample in question was CD8+ T cells sorted from blood, obtained at week 0. These receptor sequences come from a human donor with alopecia areata.

The chain employs TRBV30 and TRBJ2-7; no definite D call. V lost 1 base and J lost 3, with 4 bases in between. Germline lookup yields CDR1 GTSNPN and CDR2 SVGIG (reference sequence). The CDR3 spans 11 residues. CDR3 protein: CAWSELYEQYF. The CDR3 coding sequence is TGTGCCTGGAGTGAACTCTACGAGCAGTACTTC.

The chain is built from TRBV27 and TRBJ2-7; D is possibly TRBD2 (5 bases). The V end lost 3 bases, the J end lost 2 bases, and 11 bases lay between the germline ends. The CDR3 is made up of 14 amino acids. Germline V gene data show CDR1 as MNHEY and CDR2 as SMNVEV (reference sequence). The CDR3 loop is CASSLSGNPYEQYF. The CDR3 coding sequence is TGTGCCAGCAGTTTGTCCGGGAACCCCTACGAGCAGTACTTC.

The chain joins TRBV7-9 to TRBJ2-2, with 7 bases that match TRBD1. CDR3 length equals 16 residues. Germline CDR1 and CDR2: SEHNR and FQNEAQ (reference sequence). V shed 5 bases, J shed 7 bases, and the junction held 13 bases outside the gene matches. The DNA of the CDR3 is TGTGCCAGCAGCGCCCTGACAGGGAGATACGGCGGGGAGCTGTTTTTT. It specifies CASSALTGRYGGELFF.

This clone was counted a few times. V gene TRBV9 combines with J gene TRBJ1-1; a possible D gene is TRBD1 (5 bases). Germline V CDR1 and CDR2: SGDLS, YYNGEE. This CDR3 is built from 13 residues. Trimming shortened V by 2 bases and J by 7 bases, and 12 bases separated the two germline ends. The CDR3 sequence is CASSVTRDGEAFF. The CDR3 coding sequence is TGTGCCAGCAGCGTTACGCGGGACGGTGAAGCTTTCTTT.

The chain recombines TRBV25-1 with TRBJ2-1; D might be TRBD2 (5 bases). From germline, CDR1 is MGHDK and CDR2 SYGVNS. The CDR3 consists of 14 residues. V was pared by 4 bases and J by 5 bases, with 12 bases between. The CDR3 DNA sequence: TGTGCCAGCAGTGGTGTCGGACTTAACAATGAGCAGTTCTTC. Translated, it gives CASSGVGLNNEQFF.

The CDR3 coding sequence is TGTGCCAGCAGTTTCCTATTAGCGGGAGATGCCTACGAGCAGTACTTC. As protein: CASSFLLAGDAYEQYF. This chain uses TRBV28 with TRBJ2-7, with 9 bases matching TRBD2. The CDR3 is made up of 16 amino acids. Germline CDR1 is MDHEN and CDR2 is SYDVKM. Trimming at V came to 3 bases and at J to 2 bases, leaving 8 bases not matched to a gene. The full variable domain, in which reference TRBV28 and TRBJ2-7 provide the parts outside the CDR3, is DVKVTQSSRYLVKRTGEKVFLECVQDMDHENMFWYRQDPGLGLRLIYFSYDVKMKEKGDIPEGYSVSREKKERFSLILESASTNQTSMYLCASSFLLAGDAYEQYFGPGTRLTVT.

The chain combines TRBV29-1 with TRBJ2-1; 9 bases align to TRBD2. The CDR3 runs to 15 residues. V trimming: 7 bases; J trimming: 3 bases; junction bases outside the gene matches: 10. Per germline, CDR1 SQVTM and CDR2 ANQGSEA. The CDR3 loop is CSAEEAGGFYNEQFF. Here the CDR3 DNA reads TGCAGCGCCGAGGAAGCGGGGGGCTTCTACAATGAGCAGTTCTTC.

In DNA form, the CDR3 reads TGTGCCAGTATGTGGTGGTGGCACCGAGGTAGAGGTGAAGCTTTCTTT. Amino acids: CASMWWWHRGRGEAFF. This chain links TRBV19 with TRBJ1-1, with D uncertain. Germline V CDR1 and CDR2: LNHDA, SQIVND (reference sequence). Trimming cost V 7 bases and J 7 bases, with 25 bases left between them. This CDR3 has 16 residues.

The chain links TRBV7-2 to TRBJ2-6; 8 bases are shared with TRBD1. Trimming at V came to 8 bases and at J to 0 bases, leaving 9 bases not matched to a gene. Germline lookup yields CDR1 SGHTA and CDR2 FQGNSA. This CDR3 contains 17 residues. CDR3 bases: TGTGCCAGCTCAGGGGGCCCGGTTGCCTCTGGGGCCAACGTCCTGACTTTC. Amino acid sequence: CASSGGPVASGANVLTF.

The J gene is TRBJ2-7, the V gene TRBV7-2, with 7 bases that match TRBD2. This CDR3 contains 15 residues. Germline CDR1 SGHTA, CDR2 FQGNSA. V trimming: 1 base; J trimming: 2 bases; junction bases outside the gene matches: 5. The DNA for the CDR3 is TGTGCCAGCAGCTTAGAAGCGGGATCACCCTACGAGCAGTACTTC. It specifies CASSLEAGSPYEQYF.

This clone was seen only once. This chain's CDR3 is CASSLNTEAFF. CDR3 nucleotides: TGTGCCAGCAGCCTTAACACTGAAGCTTTCTTT. The chain links TRBV7-6 to TRBJ1-1, with D hard to call. This CDR3 comprises 11 residues. With 5 bases removed from V and 2 bases from J, the gap between germline ends came to 3 bases. Germline V lookup: CDR1 SGHVS, CDR2 FNYEAQ.

The CDR3 DNA follows: TGTGCCACCAACCCGGCGCCAGCAGGTTATGGCTACACCTTC. Protein: CATNPAPAGYGYTF. The chain employs TRBV15 and TRBJ1-2; D not resolved. Trimming stripped 7 bases from V and 5 bases from J, with 17 bases between. CDR3 size: 14 residues. Looked up from germline, CDR1 is LNHNV and CDR2 is YYDKDF (reference sequence).

The chain employs TRBV9 and TRBJ2-7, with TRBD1 matching 9 bases. The CDR3 is 14 residues long. The germline V gene encodes CDR1 SGDLS and CDR2 YYNGEE. Trimming at V came to 2 bases and at J to 6 bases, leaving 6 bases not matched to a gene. The CDR3 bases are TGTGCCAGCAGCGTGGGGACAGGGTCGTCCGAGCAGTACTTC. Translating it yields CASSVGTGSSEQYF.

The CDR3 region is CASSQADRGGLSYNEQFF. CDR3 sequence (DNA): TGCGCCAGCAGCCAAGCCGACAGGGGAGGGTTGAGCTACAATGAGCAGTTCTTC. The V and J genes are TRBV4-1 and TRBJ2-1; a possible D gene is TRBD1 (8 bases). This CDR3 has 18 residues. The V gene lost 1 base and the J gene lost 3 bases, with 19 bases spanning the gap. From germline, CDR1 is MGHRA and CDR2 YSYEKL.

The rearrangement links TRBV7-9 to TRBJ2-7; TRBD1 agrees at 9 bases. The CDR3 has 15 residues. After removal of 2 bases from V and 4 bases from J, the junction contained 6 bases not matched to a gene. Germline V gene sequence: CDR1 SEHNR, CDR2 FQNEAQ (reference sequence). This CDR3 reads CASSLSGTGKYEQYF. CDR3 in DNA: TGTGCCAGCAGCTTATCCGGGACAGGGAAATACGAGCAGTACTTC.

The chain is built from TRBV10-3 and TRBJ1-5, with D possibly TRBD1 on 5 matching bases. Per germline, CDR1 ENHRY and CDR2 SYGVKD. Trimming stripped 10 bases from V and 0 bases from J, with 19 bases between. This CDR3 spans 16 amino acids. Here the CDR3 DNA reads TGTGCCAGCCAAGGGGTAGGAGGATATAGCAATCAGCCCCAGCATTTT. Translation: CASQGVGGYSNQPQHF.

The V call is TRBV9, the J call TRBJ2-1, with 10 positions matching TRBD2. J lost 5 bases, V lost 3 bases, and 8 bases had no gene match. The CDR3 totals 16 residues. In germline, CDR1 is SGDLS, CDR2 YYNGEE. CDR3 coding DNA: TGTGCCAGCAGCGGAGAGGGAGCGGGGGGGAACAATGAGCAGTTCTTC. The encoded protein is CASSGEGAGGNNEQFF.

This clone turned up a few times. V usage is TRBV11-3 and J usage is TRBJ1-1; no clear D gene. V gave up 5 bases and J gave up 6 bases, with 13 bases separating them. Germline lookup yields CDR1 SGHNT and CDR2 YENEEA. The CDR3 is 13 residues long. This CDR3 reads CASSRKPGAEAFF. The CDR3 nucleotides are TGTGCCAGCAGCCGCAAACCAGGCGCTGAAGCTTTCTTT.

The chain is built from TRBV7-9 and TRBJ1-2; 8 bases match TRBD1. V shed 4 bases, J shed 7 bases, and the junction held 8 bases outside the gene matches. The CDR3 contains 14 residues. Germline loops: CDR1 SEHNR, CDR2 FQNEAQ (reference sequence). The CDR3 sequence is CASSYDRGVAGYTF. CDR3 coding DNA: TGTGCCAGCAGCTACGACAGGGGAGTAGCTGGCTACACCTTC.

J is TRBJ1-5 and V is TRBV15; D may be TRBD1 (5 bases). The CDR3 loop spans 15 amino acids. Germline-derived CDR1 and CDR2 are LNHNV and YYDKDF (reference sequence). Trimming took off 9 bases at V and 5 bases at J, with 20 bases between the two ends. The CDR3 nucleotides are TGTGCCACACAGGAGGGTGGTGAGGGCTATCAGCCCCAGCATTTT. Protein sequence: CATQEGGEGYQPQHF.

The chain has TRBV6-1 and TRBJ2-2; 9 nucleotides match TRBD1. CDR1 MNHNS and CDR2 SASEGT come from the germline V gene. The CDR3 has 14 amino acids. V lost 2 bases to trimming and J lost 6 bases; unmatched junction nucleotides: 1. The CDR3 DNA is TGTGCCAGCAGTGAACGGGACAGGGCCGGGGAGCTGTTTTTT. It codes for CASSERDRAGELFF.

The CDR3 is CASSQQYNSPLHF. For the CDR3, the DNA is TGTGCCAGCAGTCAACAGTATAATTCACCCCTCCACTTT. The V call is TRBV27, the J call TRBJ1-6; no reliable D call. CDR3 size: 13 residues. V lost 5 bases to trimming and J lost 4 bases, with 6 bases between them. The germline V gene encodes CDR1 MNHEY and CDR2 SMNVEV (reference sequence).

This chain links TRBV19 with TRBJ1-5; D not certain. The CDR3 runs 11 residues. Germline V lookup: CDR1 LNHDA, CDR2 SQIVND (reference sequence). V shed 5 bases and J shed 7 bases, with 6 bases lying between them. CDR3 bases: TGTGCCAGTAGTCAAGGACAGCCCCAGCATTTT. It encodes CASSQGQPQHF.

This sequence joins TRBV6-5 and TRBJ2-7; D gene unclear. The CDR3 is 11 amino acids. Between the trimmed V and J ends, which lost 4 bases and 7 bases, there was a span of 8 bases. Germline CDR1 MNHEY, CDR2 SVGAGI. The CDR3 coding sequence is TGTGCCAGCAGTTCGGAACGGGAGCAGTACTTC. Encoded protein: CASSSEREQYF.

This chain joins TRBV14 and TRBJ2-1; D call uncertain. The V gene's germline CDR1 is SGHDN and CDR2 FVKESK. This CDR3 spans 14 amino acids. Trimming removed 0 bases from V and 5 bases from J, with 8 bases in between. CDR3 region: CASSQDIWDNEQFF. CDR3 bases: TGTGCCAGCAGCCAAGATATATGGGACAATGAGCAGTTCTTC.

The chain has TRBV27 and TRBJ1-1; D unresolved. In germline, CDR1 is MNHEY, CDR2 SMNVEV (reference sequence). V lost 2 bases and J 3 bases, leaving 7 bases between the germline ends. The CDR3 runs 13 residues. CDR3 protein: CASSLGSYTEAFF. In nucleotides, the CDR3 is TGTGCCAGCAGTTTAGGTTCGTACACTGAAGCTTTCTTT.

This clone was counted between two and nine times. The chain joins TRBV7-2 to TRBJ2-7; unclear D gene. CDR3 length equals 13 residues. Germline V gene lookup returns CDR1 SGHTA and CDR2 FQGNSA. Trimming took 2 bases from V and 1 from J, leaving 6 bases between them. CDR3 loop: CASSLSWSYEQYF. The CDR3 DNA reads TGTGCCAGCAGCTTAAGCTGGTCCTACGAGCAGTACTTC.

This clone was seen a single time. The V and J genes are TRBV4-1 and TRBJ1-1; D remains ambiguous. V was shortened by 0 bases and J by 4 bases, with 6 bases between the two germline ends. This CDR3 region has 13 residues. Germline loops: CDR1 MGHRA, CDR2 YSYEKL. The CDR3 nucleotides are TGCGCCAGCAGCCAAGAAAGAGGCACTGAAGCTTTCTTT. Residues: CASSQERGTEAFF.

The sample holds a few counts of this clone. V is TRBV2 and J is TRBJ2-7; 8 bases map to TRBD1. This CDR3 region has 12 residues. The J segment lost 5 bases and the V segment lost 8 bases, leaving 5 bases of the junction unmatched. Germline assignment: CDR1 SNHLY and CDR2 FYNNEI. The CDR3 protein is CASRTGFDEQYF. The CDR3 coding sequence is TGTGCCAGCCGGACAGGGTTCGACGAGCAGTACTTC. Supplemented by reference TRBV2 and TRBJ2-7, the full variable domain reads EPEVTQTPSHQVTQMGQEVILRCVPISNHLYFYWYRQILGQKVEFLVSFYNNEISEKSEIFDDQFSVERPDGSNFTLKIRSTKLEDSAMYFCASRTGFDEQYFGPGTRLTVT.

This clone came up a few times. The chain uses TRBV7-9 and TRBJ2-1; D not certain. This CDR3 region has 15 residues. V was shortened by 5 bases and J by 5 bases, with 16 bases between the two germline ends. CDR1 is SEHNR and CDR2 is FQNEAQ in the germline V gene (reference sequence). CDR3 nucleotide sequence: TGTGCCAGCAGCCCTTCGTTGACTTTCGACAATGAGCAGTTCTTC. Protein sequence: CASSPSLTFDNEQFF.

This chain uses TRBV5-1 with TRBJ2-5; TRBD1 matches 12 bases. The end of the DNA fits TRBJ2-7 better, so the J call may be wrong. CDR3 size: 14 residues. The germline CDR1 and CDR2 sequences are SGHRS and YFSETQ. The CDR3: CASSPGQGADEQYF. Here the CDR3 DNA reads TGCGCCAGCAGCCCGGGACAGGGGGCCGACGAGCAGTACTTC.

The rearrangement uses TRBV11-2 and TRBJ2-7, with a possible D match to TRBD2 (5 bases). V was clipped by 1 base and J by 0 bases, with 13 bases between them. CDR3 length: 16 residues. CDR1 and CDR2 from the germline V gene are SGHAT and FQNNGV. CDR3 protein: CASSLVTTGSSYEQYF. In nucleotides, the CDR3 is TGTGCCAGCAGCTTAGTAACGACGGGGAGCTCCTACGAGCAGTACTTC.